This T cell receptor beta chain was captured in a study of glioma-infiltrating T cells after dendritic cell vaccination. Study at large: Patients had newly diagnosed or recurrent glioblastoma and received dendritic cell vaccines.

Amplification used 60 V beta primers and 13 J beta primers. The data were produced by immunoSEQ multiplex PCR, yet TCRdb's version contains in-frame clones alone and is incomplete. The sample shows approximately 48,000 clones, roughly 90% of them seen only once. Documented time point: after dendritic cell vaccination, including at tumor progression/relapse. The V and J ends lost 9 bases and 3 bases respectively, with 16 bases between them. The CDR3 length is 13 residues. Sequenced here: blood, sampled after dendritic cell vaccination. V is TRBV5-3 and J is TRBJ2-7; maybe TRBD2 (7 bases). TRBV5-3 is known as an ORF, though its function is uncertain. The receptor was derived from a human donor with glioblastoma. The CDR3, as DNA: TGTGCCACCCACAGGGCTAGCGGCTACGAGCAGTACTTC. Translating gives CATHRASGYEQYF.